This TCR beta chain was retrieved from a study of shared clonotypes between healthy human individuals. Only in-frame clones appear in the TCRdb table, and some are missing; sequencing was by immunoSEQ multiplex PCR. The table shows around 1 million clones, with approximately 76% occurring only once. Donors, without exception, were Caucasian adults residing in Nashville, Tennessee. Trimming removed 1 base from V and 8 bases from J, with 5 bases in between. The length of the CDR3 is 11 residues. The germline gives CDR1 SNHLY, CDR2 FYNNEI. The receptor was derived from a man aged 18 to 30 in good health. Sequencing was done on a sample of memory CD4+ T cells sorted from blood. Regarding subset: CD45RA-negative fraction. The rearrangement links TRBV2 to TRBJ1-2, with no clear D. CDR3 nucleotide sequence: TGTGCCAGCAGTGAAGGACCGGGCTACACCTTC. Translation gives CASSEGPGYTF.